Each of the 5 T cell receptor beta chains below was sequenced from the same sample in a study of T cell responses to AZD1222 COVID-19 vaccine (dated by TCRdb to 2020 to 2023). The time point label, as the study defines it: about 28 days (+/-7) after the second vaccine dose. Library construction relied on the immunoSEQ multiplex PCR assay. The table was pulled from immuneACCESS by TCRdb, which kept in-frame rearrangements only. Such tables lose some clones; where checked, under half of the loss comes from unresolved V genes, and the rest has no known cause. Recorded for this sample are 110,000 or so clones; about 85% of them occurred a single time. Around 3% of the sample rests with the top ten. The sample consisted of peripheral blood, taken 28 days after the second AZD1222 dose. The receptors originated from an adult who received the AZD1222 COVID-19 vaccine.

The chain is built from TRBV30 and TRBJ1-4, with D unresolved. The CDR3 is 12 residues long. V lost 4 bases and J 6 bases, leaving 9 bases between the germline ends. CDR1 is GTSNPN and CDR2 is SVGIG in the germline V gene (reference sequence). In nucleotides, the CDR3 is TGTGCCTGGAAATGGGTCGATGAAAAACTGTTTTTT. It encodes CAWKWVDEKLFF.

Notes on this clone: One junction end disagrees with the germline gene, perhaps due to a read error. The chain uses TRBV18 and TRBJ1-4, with a possible D match to TRBD1 (6 bases). This CDR3 region has 17 residues. Germline assignment: CDR1 KGHSH and CDR2 LQKENI. Here the CDR3 DNA reads TGTGCCAGCTCCCCACAGGGCGGTCGGAAAACTAATGAAAAACTGTTTTTT. Translated, it gives CASSPQGGRKTNEKLFF. Using reference TRBV18 and TRBJ1-4 for the parts outside the CDR3, the full variable domain is NAGVMQNPRHLVRRRGQEARLRCSPMKGHSHVYWYRQLPEEGLKFMVYLQKENIIDESGMPKERFSAEFPKEGPSILRIQQVVRGDSAAYFCASSPQGGRKTNEKLFFGSGTQLSVL.

CDR3 protein: CASSQADRYEQYF. CDR3 coding DNA: TGTGCCAGCAGCCAAGCCGACCGATACGAGCAGTACTTC. The chain couples TRBV3-1 (or the pseudogene TRBV3-2) to TRBJ2-7; D remains unclear. CDR3 length: 13 amino acids. Per germline, CDR1 LGHDT and CDR2 YNNKEL (reference sequence). V gave up 1 base and J gave up 4 bases, with 8 bases separating them.

This chain links TRBV29-1 with TRBJ2-5; TRBD1 might be the D (5 bases). Germline-derived CDR1 and CDR2 are SQVTM and ANQGSEA. The CDR3 runs 11 residues. V was trimmed by 6 bases and J by 3 bases, leaving 8 bases between them. CDR3: CSVTVKETQYF. The CDR3, as DNA: TGCAGCGTGACAGTCAAAGAGACCCAGTACTTC.

The chain recombines TRBV7-3 with TRBJ1-2, with no clear D. CDR1 and CDR2 from the germline V gene are SGHTA and FQGTGA. The V end lost 1 base, the J end lost 7 bases, and 10 bases lay between the germline ends. CDR3 size: 13 residues. CDR3 protein: CASSLNDVSGYTF. CDR3 coding DNA: TGTGCCAGCAGCTTAAACGACGTGAGTGGCTACACCTTC.